These 15 T cell receptor beta chains originate from one sample sequenced in a study of regulatory T cells in long-lasting Graves disease. Relying on iRepertoire HTBI primers and Arm-PCR of CDR3 regions, the team built TCR beta libraries. TCRdb processed the multiplex PCR reads anew with MiXCR; each CDR3 protein has one entry. In the table there are 550,000 to 600,000 distinct CDR3 sequences, 15% to 20% of which are singletons. The time point: newly diagnosed GD, antithyroid drugs for less than 3 months. Following extraction of RNA from PBMCs, that RNA was used to make the TCR library. These data are also associated with another study on T cells in Graves' hyperthyroidism and ophthalmopathy.

This specimen consisted of peripheral blood mononuclear cells (PBMCs), obtained at new diagnosis, from a patient treated with antithyroid drugs. All receptors derive from a man in his late teens or twenties with Graves disease.

This clonotype was counted many times. J is TRBJ1-2 and V is TRBV7-8; D possibly corresponds to TRBD1 (6 bases). The CDR3 is 17 amino acids. Trimming took 5 bases from V and 5 from J, leaving 24 bases between them. Germline CDR1 reads SGHVS; CDR2 reads FQNEAQ. CDR3 in DNA: TGTGCCAGCAGCCGCCGGTCGGTTCGGCAGGGGATGTATGGCTACACCTTC. Translating it yields CASSRRSVRQGMYGYTF.

This clonotype has ten or more counts. The chain uses TRBV12-3 or TRBV12-4 and TRBJ1-6; TRBD1 aligns across 8 bases. Trimming at V came to 5 bases and at J to 10 bases, leaving 7 bases not matched to a gene. This CDR3 comprises 14 residues. The CDR3 loop is CASSGGQVQSPLHF. CDR3 nucleotides: TGTGCCAGCAGTGGGGGACAGGTTCAATCACCCCTCCACTTT.

At least ten counts were recorded for this clonotype. This chain connects TRBV20-1 to TRBJ2-7, with 11 bases matching TRBD2. J gave up 5 bases and V 3 bases, and 6 bases lay outside the gene matches. The CDR3 has 14 residues. CDR1 DFQATT and CDR2 SNEGSKA come from the germline V gene (reference sequence). The CDR3 coding sequence is TGCAGTGCTAGGGCAGCGGGACTAGCGGACGAGCAGTACTTC. Its translation: CSARAAGLADEQYF.

This clonotype was picked up a small number of times. The chain employs TRBV15 and TRBJ1-1; 7 bases are a match to TRBD1. Germline CDR1 LNHNV, CDR2 YYDKDF (reference sequence). The length of the CDR3 is 15 residues. V was pared by 4 bases and J by 6 bases, with 11 bases of the junction left unmatched. The CDR3 sequence: CATSIMVAQGAEAFF. The CDR3 nucleotides are TGTGCCACCAGCATAATGGTGGCGCAGGGGGCTGAAGCTTTCTTT.

This clonotype was counted ten times or more. The chain combines TRBV5-5 with TRBJ2-5, with D tentatively TRBD1 (6 bases). Trimming stripped 2 bases from V and 2 bases from J, with 16 bases between. Per germline, CDR1 SGHKS and CDR2 YYEKEE (reference sequence). The CDR3 sequence is 16 residues long. The CDR3: CASSLGGLAAQETQYF. The DNA for the CDR3 is TGTGCCAGCAGCTTAGGGGGTCTAGCAGCACAAGAGACCCAGTACTTC.

This clonotype was detected a few times. The chain links TRBV11-2 to TRBJ2-7, with D possibly called TRBD1 or TRBD2 (5 bases each). The V and J ends lost 5 bases and 6 bases respectively, with 20 bases between them. This CDR3 region has 15 residues. Per germline, CDR1 SGHAT and CDR2 FQNNGV. CDR3 DNA sequence: TGTGCCAGCAGCCCCCATTACGGGGACCGGGGCGAGCAGTACTTC. Translated, it gives CASSPHYGDRGEQYF. Supplemented by reference TRBV11-2 and TRBJ2-7, the full variable domain reads EAGVAQSPRYKIIEKRQSVAFWCNPISGHATLYWYQQILGQGPKLLIQFQNNGVVDDSQLPKDRFSAERLKGVDSTLKIQPAKLEDSAVYLCASSPHYGDRGEQYFGPGTRLTVT.

The table lists this clonotype with many counts. V and J are TRBV7-9 and TRBJ2-7; 7 positions agree with TRBD2. Losses at the gene ends were 0 bases for V and 4 bases for J; bases not matched to a gene: 6. The CDR3 runs to 15 residues. CDR1 and CDR2 from the germline V gene are SEHNR and FQNEAQ (reference sequence). As DNA, the CDR3 is TGTGCCAGCAGCTTAGCGGCGGGAGAAGTGTACGAGCAGTACTTC. Protein sequence: CASSLAAGEVYEQYF.

V is TRBV20-1 and J is TRBJ2-5; D uncertain. Trimming shortened V by 1 base and J by 7 bases, and 4 bases separated the two germline ends. The CDR3 has 10 residues. Germline-derived CDR1 and CDR2 are DFQATT and SNEGSKA (reference sequence). CDR3 DNA: TGCAGTGCTAGAGGCCCGACCCAGTACTTC. Translating gives CSARGPTQYF.

This clonotype was counted many times. This sequence joins TRBV7-6 and TRBJ2-7; TRBD2 matches at 14 bases. This CDR3 is 16 amino acids long. V shed 5 bases, J shed 6 bases, and the junction held 9 bases outside the gene matches. Germline V gene data show CDR1 as SGHVS and CDR2 as FNYEAQ. The CDR3 DNA sequence: TGTGCCAGCAGCCCTCCGGGACTAGCGGGAGTAGGCGAGCAGTACTTC. Its translation is CASSPPGLAGVGEQYF.

This clonotype has at least ten counts. The rearrangement joins TRBV6-2 or TRBV6-3 to TRBJ1-5; the D gene is possibly TRBD1 (5 bases). The CDR3 sequence is 17 residues long. CDR1 is MNHEY and CDR2 is SVGEGT in the germline V gene. Trimming left V 2 bases short and J 1 base short, with 15 bases between. The CDR3 sequence is CASSYVGRDLSNQPQHF. In DNA form, the CDR3 reads TGTGCCAGCAGTTACGTGGGCAGGGACTTGAGCAATCAGCCCCAGCATTTT.

A remark on this clonotype: Just one base apart from a much larger clone, this may be a read error. The V and J genes are TRBV18 and TRBJ1-5; weak D call: TRBD1 (6 bases). The CDR3 sequence is 15 residues long. Germline values: CDR1 KGHSH, CDR2 LQKENI. The CDR3, as DNA: TGTGCCAGCAGCCTACCAGGGGATAGCAGTCAGCCCCAGCATTTT. Translated: CASSLPGDSSQPQHF.

This clonotype occurred many times. The chain is built from TRBV5-1 and TRBJ2-1; 8 nucleotides line up with TRBD1. CDR1 is SGHRS, CDR2 YFSETQ, per germline. The CDR3 has 14 amino acids. V trimming: 0 bases; J trimming: 7 bases; junction bases outside the gene matches: 3. The CDR3 is CASSLEQGANEQFF. DNA for the CDR3: TGCGCCAGCAGCTTGGAGCAGGGGGCTAATGAGCAGTTCTTC. Complete variable domain (other parts from reference TRBV5-1 and TRBJ2-1): KAGVTQTPRYLIKTRGQQVTLSCSPISGHRSVSWYQQTPGQGLQFLFEYFSETQRNKGNFPGRFSGRQFSNSRSEMNVSTLELGDSALYLCASSLEQGANEQFFGPGTRLTVL.

The V call is TRBV2, the J call TRBJ1-5, with D unresolved. The V gene lost 2 bases and the J gene lost 5 bases, with 10 bases spanning the gap. Germline CDR1 SNHLY, CDR2 FYNNEI. The CDR3 has 14 amino acids. The CDR3 region is CASSETGGYQPQHF. The CDR3 nucleotides read TGTGCCAGCAGTGAAACGGGTGGGTATCAGCCCCAGCATTTT.

This chain links TRBV6-1 with TRBJ1-1; a weak D match, TRBD1 (6 bases). This CDR3 has 11 amino acids. Germline V CDR1 and CDR2: MNHNS, SASEGT. Trimming removed 4 bases from V and 8 bases from J, with 8 bases in between. DNA for the CDR3: TGTGCCAGCAGTGTAGGGGGAGAAGCTTTCTTT. Translating gives CASSVGGEAFF.

The V call is TRBV6-2 or TRBV6-3, the J call TRBJ1-3; D may be TRBD1 (6 bases). Germline CDR1 reads MNHEY; CDR2 reads SVGEGT. The CDR3 loop spans 16 amino acids. The V end lost 0 bases, the J end lost 5 bases, and 14 bases lay between the germline ends. In DNA form, the CDR3 reads TGTGCCAGCAGTTACTCGTATGGGGGCGGACGAAACACCATATATTTT. This translates into CASSYSYGGGRNTIYF.